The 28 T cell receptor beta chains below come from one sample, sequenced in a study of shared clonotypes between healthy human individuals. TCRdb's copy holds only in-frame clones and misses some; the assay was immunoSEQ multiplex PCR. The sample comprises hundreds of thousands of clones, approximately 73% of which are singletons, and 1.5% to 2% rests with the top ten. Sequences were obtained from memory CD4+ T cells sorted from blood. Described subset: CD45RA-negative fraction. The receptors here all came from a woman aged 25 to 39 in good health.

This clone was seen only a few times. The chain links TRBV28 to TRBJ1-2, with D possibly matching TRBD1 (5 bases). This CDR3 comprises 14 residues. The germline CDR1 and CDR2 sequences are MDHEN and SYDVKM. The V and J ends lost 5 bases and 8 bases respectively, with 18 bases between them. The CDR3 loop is CASSPMWGRNGYTF. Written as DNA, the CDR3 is TGTGCCAGCAGTCCAATGTGGGGGAGAAACGGCTACACCTTC.

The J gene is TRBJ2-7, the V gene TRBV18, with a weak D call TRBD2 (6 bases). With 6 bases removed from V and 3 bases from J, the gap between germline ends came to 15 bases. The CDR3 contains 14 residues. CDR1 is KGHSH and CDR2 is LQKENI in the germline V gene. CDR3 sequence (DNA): TGTGCCAGCTCCCAACGGGACTTTTTCTACGAGCAGTACTTC. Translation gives CASSQRDFFYEQYF.

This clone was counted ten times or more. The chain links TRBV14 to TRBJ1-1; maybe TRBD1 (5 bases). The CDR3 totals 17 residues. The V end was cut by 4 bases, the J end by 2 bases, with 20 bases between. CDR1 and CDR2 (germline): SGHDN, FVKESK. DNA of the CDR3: TGTGCCAGCAGCCGAGCCTTCCAGGGAGGCCGTAACACTGAAGCTTTCTTT. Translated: CASSRAFQGGRNTEAFF.

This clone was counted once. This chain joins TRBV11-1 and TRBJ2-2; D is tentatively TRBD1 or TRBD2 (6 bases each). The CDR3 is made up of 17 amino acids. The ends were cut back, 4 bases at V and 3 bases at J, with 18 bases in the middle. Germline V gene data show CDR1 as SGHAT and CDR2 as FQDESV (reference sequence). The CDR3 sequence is CASSSRDGGQHTGELFF. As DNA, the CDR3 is TGTGCCAGCAGCTCCAGGGATGGGGGGCAACACACCGGGGAGCTGTTTTTT.

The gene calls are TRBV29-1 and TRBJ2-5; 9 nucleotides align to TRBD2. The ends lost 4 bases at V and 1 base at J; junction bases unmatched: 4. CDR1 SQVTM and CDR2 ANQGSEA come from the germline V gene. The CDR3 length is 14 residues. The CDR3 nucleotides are TGCAGCGTTGCGCTAGCGGGATTCCAAGAGACCCAGTACTTC. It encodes CSVALAGFQETQYF. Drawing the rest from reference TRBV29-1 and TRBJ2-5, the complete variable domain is SAVISQKPSRDICQRGTSLTIQCQVDSQVTMMFWYRQQPGQSLTLIATANQGSEATYESGFVIDKFPISRPNLTFSTLTVSNMSPEDSSIYLCSVALAGFQETQYFGPGTRLLVL.

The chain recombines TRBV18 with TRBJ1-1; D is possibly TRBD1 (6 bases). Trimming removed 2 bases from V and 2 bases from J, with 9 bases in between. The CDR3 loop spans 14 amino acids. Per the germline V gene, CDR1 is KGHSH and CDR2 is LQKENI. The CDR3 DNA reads TGTGCCAGCTCACCAAGGACAGTTAACACTGAAGCTTTCTTT. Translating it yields CASSPRTVNTEAFF.

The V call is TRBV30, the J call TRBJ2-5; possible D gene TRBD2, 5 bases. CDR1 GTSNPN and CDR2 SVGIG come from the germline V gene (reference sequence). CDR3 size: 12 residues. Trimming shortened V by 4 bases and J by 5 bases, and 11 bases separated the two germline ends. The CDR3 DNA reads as TGTGCCTGGAACCCTTGGGAGGAGACCCAGTACTTC. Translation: CAWNPWEETQYF. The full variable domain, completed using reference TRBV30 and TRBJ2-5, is SQTIHQWPATLVQPVGSPLSLECTVEGTSNPNLYWYRQAAGRGLQLLFYSVGIGQISSEVPQNLSASRPQDRQFILSSKKLLLSDSGFYLCAWNPWEETQYFGPGTRLLVL.

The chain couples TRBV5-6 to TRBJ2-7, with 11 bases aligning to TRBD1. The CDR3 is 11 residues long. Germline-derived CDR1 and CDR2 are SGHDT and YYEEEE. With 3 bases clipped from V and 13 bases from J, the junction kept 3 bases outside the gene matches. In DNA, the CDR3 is TGTGCCAGCAGCTCGGGACAGGGGGTATACTTC. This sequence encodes CASSSGQGVYF.

The CDR3 DNA follows: TGCAGCGTCTCCTCGACAGGGGAGGCCGAGCAGTACTTC. Translating gives CSVSSTGEAEQYF. The chain couples TRBV29-1 to TRBJ2-5; 8 bases map to TRBD1. The end of the DNA fits TRBJ2-7 better, so the J call may be wrong. The CDR3 covers 13 residues. Germline CDR1 SQVTM, CDR2 ANQGSEA.

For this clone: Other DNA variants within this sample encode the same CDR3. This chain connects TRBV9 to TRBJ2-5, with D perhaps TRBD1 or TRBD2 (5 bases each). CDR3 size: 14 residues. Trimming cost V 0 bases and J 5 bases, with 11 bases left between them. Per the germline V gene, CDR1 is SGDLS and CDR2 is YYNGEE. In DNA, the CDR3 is TGTGCCAGCAGCGTAGGGGGGAGTGCGGAGACCCAGTACTTC. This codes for CASSVGGSAETQYF. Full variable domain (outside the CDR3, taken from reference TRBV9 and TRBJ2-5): DSGVTQTPKHLITATGQRVTLRCSPRSGDLSVYWYQQSLDQGLQFLIQYYNGEERAKGNILERFSAQQFPDLHSELNLSSLELGDSALYFCASSVGGSAETQYFGPGTRLLVL.

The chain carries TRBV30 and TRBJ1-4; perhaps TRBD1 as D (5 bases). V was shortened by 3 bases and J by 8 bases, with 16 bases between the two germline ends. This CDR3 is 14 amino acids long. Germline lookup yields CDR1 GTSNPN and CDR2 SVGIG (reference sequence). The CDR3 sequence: CAWRSKGEREKLFF. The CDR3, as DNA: TGTGCCTGGAGATCTAAAGGGGAGCGGGAAAAACTGTTTTTT.

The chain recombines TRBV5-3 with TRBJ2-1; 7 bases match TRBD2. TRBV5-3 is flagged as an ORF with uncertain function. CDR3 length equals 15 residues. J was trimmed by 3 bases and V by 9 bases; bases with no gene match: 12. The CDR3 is CANLPIRDYYNEQFF. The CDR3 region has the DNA TGTGCCAACCTTCCTATCCGGGACTACTACAATGAGCAGTTCTTC.

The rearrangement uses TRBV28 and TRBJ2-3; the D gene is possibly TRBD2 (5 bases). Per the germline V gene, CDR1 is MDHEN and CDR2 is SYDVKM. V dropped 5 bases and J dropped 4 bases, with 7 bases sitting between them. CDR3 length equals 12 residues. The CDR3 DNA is TGTGCCAGCAGTGGAGGTGCAGATACGCAGTATTTT. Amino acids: CASSGGADTQYF.

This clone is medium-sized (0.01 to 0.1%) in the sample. CDR3 sequence: CASSQVLPTDTQYF. The CDR3 nucleotides read TGTGCCAGCAGCCAAGTCTTGCCCACAGATACGCAGTATTTT. The chain has TRBV14 and TRBJ2-3; D uncertain. V was cut by 1 base and J by 2 bases, with 7 bases left in between. Germline V CDR1 and CDR2: SGHDN, FVKESK. The CDR3 extends over 14 amino acids.

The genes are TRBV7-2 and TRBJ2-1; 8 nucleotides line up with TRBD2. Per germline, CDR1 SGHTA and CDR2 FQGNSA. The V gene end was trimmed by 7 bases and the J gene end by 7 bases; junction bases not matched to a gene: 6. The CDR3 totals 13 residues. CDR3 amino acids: CASNQRGSNEQFF. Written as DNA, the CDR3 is TGTGCCAGCAACCAGCGGGGGAGTAATGAGCAGTTCTTC.

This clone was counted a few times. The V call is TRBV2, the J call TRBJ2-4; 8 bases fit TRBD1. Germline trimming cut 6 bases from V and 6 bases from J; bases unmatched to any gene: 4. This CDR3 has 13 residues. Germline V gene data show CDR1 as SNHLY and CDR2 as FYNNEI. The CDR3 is CASRLGQGNIQYF. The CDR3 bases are TGTGCCAGCAGGCTTGGACAGGGAAACATTCAGTACTTC.

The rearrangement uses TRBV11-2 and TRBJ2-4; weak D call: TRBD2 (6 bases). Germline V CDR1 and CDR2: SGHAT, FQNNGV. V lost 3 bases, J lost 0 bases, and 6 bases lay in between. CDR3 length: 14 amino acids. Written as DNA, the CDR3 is TGTGCCAGCAGCTTCGGGGGAGCCAAAAACATTCAGTACTTC. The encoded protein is CASSFGGAKNIQYF. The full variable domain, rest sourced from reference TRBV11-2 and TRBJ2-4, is EAGVAQSPRYKIIEKRQSVAFWCNPISGHATLYWYQQILGQGPKLLIQFQNNGVVDDSQLPKDRFSAERLKGVDSTLKIQPAKLEDSAVYLCASSFGGAKNIQYFGAGTRLSVL.

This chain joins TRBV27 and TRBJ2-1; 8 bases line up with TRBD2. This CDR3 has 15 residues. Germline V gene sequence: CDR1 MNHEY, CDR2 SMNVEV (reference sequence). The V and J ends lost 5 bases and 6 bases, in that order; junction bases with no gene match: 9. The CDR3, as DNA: TGTGCCAGCAGTCTCCGAGCGGGAGCGGGCAATGAGCAGTTCTTC. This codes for CASSLRAGAGNEQFF.

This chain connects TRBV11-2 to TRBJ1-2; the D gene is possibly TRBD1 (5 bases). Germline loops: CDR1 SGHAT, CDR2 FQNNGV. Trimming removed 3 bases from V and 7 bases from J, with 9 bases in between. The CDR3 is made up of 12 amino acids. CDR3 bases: TGTGCCAGCAGCTTCAGGGTTACTGGCTACACCTTC. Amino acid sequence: CASSFRVTGYTF.

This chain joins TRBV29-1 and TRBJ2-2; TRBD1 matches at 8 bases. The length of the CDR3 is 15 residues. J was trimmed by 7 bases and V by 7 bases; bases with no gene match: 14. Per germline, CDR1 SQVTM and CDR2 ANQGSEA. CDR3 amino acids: CSGGSGTGDLGELFF. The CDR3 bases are TGCAGCGGCGGCTCCGGGACAGGTGATCTCGGGGAGCTGTTTTTT.

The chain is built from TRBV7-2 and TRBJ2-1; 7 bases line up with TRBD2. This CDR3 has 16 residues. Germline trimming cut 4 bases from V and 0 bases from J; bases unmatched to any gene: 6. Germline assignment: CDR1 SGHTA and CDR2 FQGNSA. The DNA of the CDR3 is TGTGCCAGCAGCTCGAGAGCGGGGAGCTCCTACAATGAGCAGTTCTTC. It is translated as CASSSRAGSSYNEQFF.

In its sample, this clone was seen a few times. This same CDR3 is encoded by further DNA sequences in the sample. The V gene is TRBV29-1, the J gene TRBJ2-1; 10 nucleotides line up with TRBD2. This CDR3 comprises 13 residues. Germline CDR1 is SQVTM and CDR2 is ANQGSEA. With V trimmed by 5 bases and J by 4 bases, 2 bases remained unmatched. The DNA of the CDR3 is TGCAGCGTTCGGACTAGCGGATACAATGAGCAGTTCTTC. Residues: CSVRTSGYNEQFF.

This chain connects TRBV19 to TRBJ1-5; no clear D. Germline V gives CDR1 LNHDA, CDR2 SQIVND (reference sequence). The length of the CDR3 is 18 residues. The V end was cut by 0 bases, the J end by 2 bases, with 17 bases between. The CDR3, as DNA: TGTGCCAGTAGTATAGATAGGGCCTTCTACGGGGGCAATCAGCCCCAGCATTTT. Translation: CASSIDRAFYGGNQPQHF.

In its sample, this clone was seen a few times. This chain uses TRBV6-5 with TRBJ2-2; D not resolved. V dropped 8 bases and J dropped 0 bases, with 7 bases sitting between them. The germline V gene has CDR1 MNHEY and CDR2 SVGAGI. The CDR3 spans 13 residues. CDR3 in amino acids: CASGYANTGELFF. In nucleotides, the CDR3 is TGTGCCAGCGGGTACGCGAACACCGGGGAGCTGTTTTTT.

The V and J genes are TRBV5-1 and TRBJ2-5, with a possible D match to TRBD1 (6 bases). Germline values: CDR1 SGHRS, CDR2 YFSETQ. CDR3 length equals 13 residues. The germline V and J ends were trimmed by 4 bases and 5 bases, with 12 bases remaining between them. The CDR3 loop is CASSRGFGETQYF. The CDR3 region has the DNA TGCGCCAGCAGCAGGGGGTTTGGTGAGACCCAGTACTTC.

CDR3 sequence reads: CAWNRDTYYEQYF. CDR3 sequence (DNA): TGTGCCTGGAACCGGGACACCTACTACGAGCAGTACTTC. The V call is TRBV30, the J call TRBJ2-7, with D perhaps TRBD1 (6 bases). Trimming removed 4 bases from V and 3 bases from J, with 13 bases in between. CDR3 length equals 13 residues. CDR1 is GTSNPN, CDR2 SVGIG, per germline (reference sequence).

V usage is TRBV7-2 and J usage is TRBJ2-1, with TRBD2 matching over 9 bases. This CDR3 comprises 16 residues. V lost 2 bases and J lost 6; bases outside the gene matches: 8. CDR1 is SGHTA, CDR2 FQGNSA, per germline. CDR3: CASSLFSGTSSNEQFF. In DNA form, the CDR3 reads TGTGCCAGCAGCTTATTTTCCGGGACTAGCTCCAATGAGCAGTTCTTC.

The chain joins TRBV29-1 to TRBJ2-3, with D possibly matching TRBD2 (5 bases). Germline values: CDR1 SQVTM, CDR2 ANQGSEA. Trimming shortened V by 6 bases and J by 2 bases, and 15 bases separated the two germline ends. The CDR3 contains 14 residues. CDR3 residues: CSVALRGDTDTQYF. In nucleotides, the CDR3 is TGCAGCGTGGCCCTTCGGGGTGACACAGATACGCAGTATTTT.